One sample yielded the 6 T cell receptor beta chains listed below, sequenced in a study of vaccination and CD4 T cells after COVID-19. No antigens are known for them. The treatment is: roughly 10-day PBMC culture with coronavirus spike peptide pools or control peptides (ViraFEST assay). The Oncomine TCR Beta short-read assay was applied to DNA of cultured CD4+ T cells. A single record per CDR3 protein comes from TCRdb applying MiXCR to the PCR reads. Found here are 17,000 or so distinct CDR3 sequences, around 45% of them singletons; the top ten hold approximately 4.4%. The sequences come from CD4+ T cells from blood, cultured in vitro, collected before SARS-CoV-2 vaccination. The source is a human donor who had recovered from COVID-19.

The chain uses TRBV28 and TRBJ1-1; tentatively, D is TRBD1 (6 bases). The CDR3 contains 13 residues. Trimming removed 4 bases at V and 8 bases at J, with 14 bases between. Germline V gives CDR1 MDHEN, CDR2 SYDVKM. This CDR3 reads CASSYGRQVEAFF. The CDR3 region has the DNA TGTGCCAGCAGTTACGGTAGACAGGTCGAAGCTTTCTTT.

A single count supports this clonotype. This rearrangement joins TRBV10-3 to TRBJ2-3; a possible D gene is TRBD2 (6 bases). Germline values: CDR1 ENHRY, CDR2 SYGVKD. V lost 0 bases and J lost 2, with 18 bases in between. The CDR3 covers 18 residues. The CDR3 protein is CAISESRGSTHFTDTQYF. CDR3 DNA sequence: TGTGCCATCAGTGAGTCTCGGGGGTCAACCCACTTCACAGATACGCAGTATTTT.

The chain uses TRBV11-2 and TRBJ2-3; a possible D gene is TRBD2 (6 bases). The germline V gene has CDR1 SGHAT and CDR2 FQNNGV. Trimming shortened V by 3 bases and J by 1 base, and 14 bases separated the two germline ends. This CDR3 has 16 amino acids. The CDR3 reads CASSLLGRAGTDTQYF. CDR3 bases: TGTGCCAGCAGCTTGCTCGGGAGAGCCGGCACAGATACGCAGTATTTT.

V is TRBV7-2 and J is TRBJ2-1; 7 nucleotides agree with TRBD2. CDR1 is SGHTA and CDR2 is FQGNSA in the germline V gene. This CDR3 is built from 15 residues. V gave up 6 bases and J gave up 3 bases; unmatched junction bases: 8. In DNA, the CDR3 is TGTGCCAGCAGGACACCGGGACTAATCTACAATGAGCAGTTCTTC. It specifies CASRTPGLIYNEQFF.

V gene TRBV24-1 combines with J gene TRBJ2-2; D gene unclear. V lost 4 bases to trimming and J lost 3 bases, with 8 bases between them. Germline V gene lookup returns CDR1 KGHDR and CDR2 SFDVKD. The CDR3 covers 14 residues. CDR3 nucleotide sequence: TGTGCCACCAGTGACCCCCGTTACACCGGGGAGCTGTTTTTT. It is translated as CATSDPRYTGELFF.

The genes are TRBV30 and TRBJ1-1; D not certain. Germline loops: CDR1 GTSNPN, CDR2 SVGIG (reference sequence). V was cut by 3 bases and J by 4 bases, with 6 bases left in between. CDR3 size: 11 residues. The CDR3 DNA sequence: TGTGCCTGGAGGGTGGGCACTGAAGCTTTCTTT. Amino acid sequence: CAWRVGTEAFF. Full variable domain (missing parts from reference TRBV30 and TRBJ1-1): SQTIHQWPATLVQPVGSPLSLECTVEGTSNPNLYWYRQAAGRGLQLLFYSVGIGQISSEVPQNLSASRPQDRQFILSSKKLLLSDSGFYLCAWRVGTEAFFGQGTRLTVV.